The 4 T cell receptor beta chains given below trace back to one sample, sequenced in a study of identical twins. A single record per CDR3 protein comes from TCRdb applying MiXCR to the 5' RACE reads. The sample contains 1,800,000 or so distinct CDR3 sequences, under 35% of which appear only once. Source material: cord blood. The origin of the receptors is a newborn girl in good health.

V usage is TRBV20-1 and J usage is TRBJ1-2, with a tentative D call TRBD1 (5 bases). In germline, CDR1 is DFQATT, CDR2 SNEGSKA (reference sequence). The CDR3 is made up of 11 amino acids. The V end was cut by 3 bases, the J end by 6 bases, with 8 bases between. The CDR3 DNA reads TGCAGTGCTAGTAGGGGTCATGGCTACACCTTC. Protein product: CSASRGHGYTF.

The rearrangement links TRBV5-1 to TRBJ2-1, with D maybe TRBD1 (6 bases). This CDR3 is built from 11 residues. V shed 3 bases and J shed 10 bases, with 8 bases lying between them. The germline gives CDR1 SGHRS, CDR2 YFSETQ. CDR3 in amino acids: CASSSDREQFF. The CDR3 coding sequence is TGCGCCAGCAGCTCTGACAGGGAGCAGTTCTTC.

The chain carries TRBV24-1 and TRBJ2-7; TRBD1 might be the D (6 bases). The CDR3 extends over 15 amino acids. V lost 3 bases to trimming and J lost 3 bases, with 14 bases between them. Germline V gene sequence: CDR1 KGHDR, CDR2 SFDVKD. CDR3 nucleotides: TGTGCCACCAGTGATGCCCGGGGCAGGGGCTACGAGCAGTACTTC. It yields the protein CATSDARGRGYEQYF.

This clonotype was counted between two and nine times. The chain employs TRBV27 and TRBJ1-4, with D perhaps matching TRBD1 (6 bases). The V end lost 0 bases, the J end lost 10 bases, and 18 bases lay between the germline ends. The CDR3 contains 16 residues. The V gene's germline CDR1 is MNHEY and CDR2 SMNVEV (reference sequence). CDR3 sequence (DNA): TGTGCCAGCAGTTTATCGGGACATCCGTCTTCAGGAAAACTGTTTTTT. Amino acids: CASSLSGHPSSGKLFF.